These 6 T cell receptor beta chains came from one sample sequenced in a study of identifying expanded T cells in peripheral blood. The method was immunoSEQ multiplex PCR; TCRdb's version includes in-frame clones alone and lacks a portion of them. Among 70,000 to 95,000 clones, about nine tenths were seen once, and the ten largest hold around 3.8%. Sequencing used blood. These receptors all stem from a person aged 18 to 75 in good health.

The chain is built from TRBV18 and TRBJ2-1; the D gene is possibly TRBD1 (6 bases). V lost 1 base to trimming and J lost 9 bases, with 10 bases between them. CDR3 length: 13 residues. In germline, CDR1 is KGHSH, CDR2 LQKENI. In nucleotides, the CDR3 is TGTGCCAGCTCACCACGAGGGACACTTGAGCAGTTCTTC. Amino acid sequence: CASSPRGTLEQFF.

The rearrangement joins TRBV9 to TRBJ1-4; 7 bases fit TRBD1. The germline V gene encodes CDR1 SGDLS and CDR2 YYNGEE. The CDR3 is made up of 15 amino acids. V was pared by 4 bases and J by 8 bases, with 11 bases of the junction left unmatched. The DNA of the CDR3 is TGTGCCAGCAGCCTCAGGGGGGGCATCTTGGAAAAACTGTTTTTT. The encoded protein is CASSLRGGILEKLFF.

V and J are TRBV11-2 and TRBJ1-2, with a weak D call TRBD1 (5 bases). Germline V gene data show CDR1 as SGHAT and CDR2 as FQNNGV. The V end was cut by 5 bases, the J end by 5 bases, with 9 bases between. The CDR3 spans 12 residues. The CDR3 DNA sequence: TGTGCCAGCAGCCCCGGGGGTTATGGCTACACCTTC. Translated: CASSPGGYGYTF.

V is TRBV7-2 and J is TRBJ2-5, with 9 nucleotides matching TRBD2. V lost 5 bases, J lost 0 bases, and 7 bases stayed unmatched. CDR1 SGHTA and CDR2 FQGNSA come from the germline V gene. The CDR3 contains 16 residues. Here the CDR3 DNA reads TGTGCCAGCAGCCCTGGTACTAGCGGGTACCAAGAGACCCAGTACTTC. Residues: CASSPGTSGYQETQYF.

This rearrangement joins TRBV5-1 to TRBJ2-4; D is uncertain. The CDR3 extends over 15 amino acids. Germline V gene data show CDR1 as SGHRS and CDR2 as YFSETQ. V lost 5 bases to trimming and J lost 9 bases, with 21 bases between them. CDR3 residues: CASRSTDTSWGIQYF. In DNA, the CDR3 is TGCGCCAGCAGATCCACCGACACCTCCTGGGGCATTCAGTACTTC. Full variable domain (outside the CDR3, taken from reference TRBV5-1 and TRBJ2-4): KAGVTQTPRYLIKTRGQQVTLSCSPISGHRSVSWYQQTPGQGLQFLFEYFSETQRNKGNFPGRFSGRQFSNSRSEMNVSTLELGDSALYLCASRSTDTSWGIQYFGAGTRLSVL.

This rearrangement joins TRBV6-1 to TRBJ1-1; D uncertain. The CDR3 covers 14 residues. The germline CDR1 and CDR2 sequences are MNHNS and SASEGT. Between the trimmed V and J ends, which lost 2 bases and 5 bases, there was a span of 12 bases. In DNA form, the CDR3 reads TGTGCCAGCAGTGAAACGGCCCGGCCTACTGAAGCTTTCTTT. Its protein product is CASSETARPTEAFF.